Given below is one T cell receptor (beta chain) in context. The sample originates from a study of blood T cell repertoires in COVID-19. Study-wide background: Some COVID-19 samples were acute and others convalescent; all came from the United States, Italy and Spain.

V lost 3 bases to trimming and J lost 4 bases; unmatched junction nucleotides: 19. The CDR3 is made up of 20 amino acids. CDR1 and CDR2 (germline): MGHRA, YSYEKL. Measured with immunoSEQ multiplex PCR; TCRdb has only the in-frame clones, and not every one. Among over 100,000 clones listed, around nine tenths were seen once. Sequenced input: peripheral blood. The V and J genes are TRBV4-1 and TRBJ1-5, with 9 nucleotides matching TRBD1. This sequence originates from a human donor in a cohort sampled during active COVID-19. The CDR3 region has the DNA TGCGCCAGCAGCCACGCCCCCGTGGGACAGGGAAGTTTAGGGAATCAGCCCCAGCATTTT. Translating gives CASSHAPVGQGSLGNQPQHF.